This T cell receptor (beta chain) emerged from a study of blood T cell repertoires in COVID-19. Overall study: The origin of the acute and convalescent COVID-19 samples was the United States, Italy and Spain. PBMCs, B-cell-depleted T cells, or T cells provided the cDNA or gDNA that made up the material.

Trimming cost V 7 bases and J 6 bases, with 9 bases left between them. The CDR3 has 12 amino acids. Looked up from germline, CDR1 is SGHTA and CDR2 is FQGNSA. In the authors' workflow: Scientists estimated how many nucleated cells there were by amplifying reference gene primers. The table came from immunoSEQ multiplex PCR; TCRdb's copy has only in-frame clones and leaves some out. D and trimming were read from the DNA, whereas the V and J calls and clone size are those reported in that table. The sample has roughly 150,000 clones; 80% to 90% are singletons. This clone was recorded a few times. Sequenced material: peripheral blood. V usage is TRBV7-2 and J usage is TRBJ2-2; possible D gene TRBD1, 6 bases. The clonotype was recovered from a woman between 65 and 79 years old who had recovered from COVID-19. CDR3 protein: CASTEGAGELFF. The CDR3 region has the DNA TGTGCCAGCACCGAGGGGGCCGGGGAGCTGTTTTTT.